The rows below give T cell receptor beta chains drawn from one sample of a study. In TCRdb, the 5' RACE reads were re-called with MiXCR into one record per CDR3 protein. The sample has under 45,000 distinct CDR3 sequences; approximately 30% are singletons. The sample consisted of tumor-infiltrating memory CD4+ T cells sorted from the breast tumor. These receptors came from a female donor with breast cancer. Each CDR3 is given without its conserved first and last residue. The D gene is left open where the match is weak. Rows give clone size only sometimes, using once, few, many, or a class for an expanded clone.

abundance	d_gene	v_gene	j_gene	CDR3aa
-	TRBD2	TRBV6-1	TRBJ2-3	ASSEASWGTSAYTDTQY
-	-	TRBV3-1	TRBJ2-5	ASSQGTGLETQY
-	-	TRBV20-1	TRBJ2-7	SASSPGVGGGIEQY
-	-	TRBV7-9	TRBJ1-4	ASSAKDSAALVELF
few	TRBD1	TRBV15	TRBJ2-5	ATSSGGTGSETQY
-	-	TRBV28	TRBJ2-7	ASTVGHSYEQY
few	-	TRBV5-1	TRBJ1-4	ASSINDVAGEKLF
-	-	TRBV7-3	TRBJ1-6	ASSSTGTHQSPLH
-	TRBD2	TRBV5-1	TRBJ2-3	ASSLSSGGTTDTQY
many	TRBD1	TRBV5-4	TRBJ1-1	ASSPRQGMNTEAF
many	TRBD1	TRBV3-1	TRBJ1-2	ASSLMTGQGYGYT
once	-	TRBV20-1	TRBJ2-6	SAPLASGANVLT
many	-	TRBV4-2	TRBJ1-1	ASSQELGSTEAF
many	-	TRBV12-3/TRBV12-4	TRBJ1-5	ASSTNGQISNQPQH
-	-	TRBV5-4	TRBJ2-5	ASSSDLGGETQY
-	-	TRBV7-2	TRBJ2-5	ASSLQRGRSAQY
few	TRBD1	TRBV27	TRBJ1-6	ASHTGTANSPLH
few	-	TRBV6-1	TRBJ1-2	ASRGGNDYGYT
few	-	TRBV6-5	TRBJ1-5	ASTPRGGSQPQH
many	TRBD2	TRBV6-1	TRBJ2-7	ASITSGDYEQY
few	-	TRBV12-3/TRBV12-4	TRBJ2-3	ASSFGSSFTDTQY
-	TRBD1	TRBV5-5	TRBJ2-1	ATETGSKFSSYNEQF
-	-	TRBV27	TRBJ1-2	ATRPGANYGYT
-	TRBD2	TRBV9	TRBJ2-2	ASSVGLAGDGELF
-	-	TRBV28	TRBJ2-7	ASRTGGLSSYEQY
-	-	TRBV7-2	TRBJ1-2	ASSIPGAPYGYT
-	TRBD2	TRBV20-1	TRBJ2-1	SARKTGLAEYNEQF